This TCR beta chain was retrieved from a study of OX40 agonist ivuxolimab in advanced cancers. About the study: Patients were dosed intravenously with ivuxolimab at 0.01 to 10 mg/kg every 2 weeks.

Profiled with immunoSEQ multiplex PCR; TCRdb holds only in-frame clones, not every one. The table has over 100,000 clones, 80% to 90% seen once; the top ten hold about 0.55%. V lost 5 bases to trimming and J lost 0 bases; unmatched junction nucleotides: 6. CDR1 and CDR2 from the germline V gene are SQVTM and ANQGSEA. The CDR3 covers 14 residues. This clonotype was obtained from an adult with an advanced solid tumor such as melanoma, head and neck, liver or kidney cancer. The material was CD4+ or CD8+ T cells sorted from blood, obtained in a trial of the OX40 agonist ivuxolimab. The V gene is TRBV29-1, the J gene TRBJ1-2, with 7 bases aligning to TRBD1. CDR3 nucleotide sequence: TGCAGCGTTTCACAGGGGACCACTAACTATGGCTACACCTTC. Its protein product is CSVSQGTTNYGYTF.